A single T cell receptor (beta chain) is shown here with its context. Its antigen is as yet unknown. Diagnostic criteria defined recently for definite or probable disease were met by the Susac syndrome patients. There are 14 residues in the CDR3. The germline V and J ends were trimmed by 4 bases and 9 bases, with 18 bases remaining between them. Germline V CDR1 and CDR2: SGHTA, FQGTGA. An amount of RNA that ranged from 0.5 to 1 ug was reverse transcribed with random hexamers. TCRdb used MiXCR to reprocess the immunoSEQ multiplex PCR reads, holding one entry per CDR3 protein. The data show about 190,000 distinct CDR3 sequences, approximately 95% seen once. The sample belongs to a study of CD8 T cells in Susac syndrome. Across the study: Patients with Susac syndrome were therapy-naive, on corticosteroids, or on intravenous immunoglobulin alone at the time that blood was drawn.

Findings and caveats of the study: CD8+ clonal expansion in Susac was maximal in TEMRA cells and in active patients. The authors found sixteen Susac-specific public clones in total CD8+ repertoires and a few in CD8+ TEMRA repertoires.

The clonotype originates from a human donor with Susac syndrome. The V and J genes are TRBV7-3 and TRBJ2-5; D could derive from TRBD1 or TRBD2 (5 bases each). Sequencing was done on a sample of CD8+ T cells from PBMCs. CDR3 amino acids: CASSSRDQPAAQYF. The CDR3 region has the DNA TGTGCCAGCAGCTCCCGGGACCAACCCGCGGCCCAGTACTTC.